This is a list of T cell receptor beta chains from one sample in a study of blood T cell repertoires in COVID-19. The method was immunoSEQ multiplex PCR; TCRdb's version includes in-frame clones alone and lacks a portion of them. The sample carries 240,000 or so clones, 85% to 90% recorded once. The sequenced sample consisted of PBMCs or T cells enriched from blood (not recorded which). Receptors were obtained from a man in his forties or fifties who had been exposed to COVID-19. Both conserved end residues are part of each CDR3. The D gene is left open where the match is weak. For some rows the clone size is stated as once, few or many, or as a class when expanded; others skip it.

TRBV4-1	TRBD1	TRBJ2-7	few	TGCGCCAGCAGCCATTTACTCAGGACAGGGCGGGGCGAGCAGTACTTC	CASSHLLRTGRGEQYF
TRBV12-2	NA	TRBJ2-5	NA	TGTGCAAGTCGCTTAGCACCGGACAGGGACCAAGAGACCCAGTACTTC	CASRLAPDRDQETQYF
TRBV27	TRBD2	TRBJ2-2	NA	TGTGCCAGCAGTTTTCTAGCGGGATACAACACCGGGGAGCTGTTTTTT	CASSFLAGYNTGELFF
TRBV13	TRBD1	TRBJ1-1	NA	TGTGCCAGCAGCTCCCATCGCCGAAGTAGGGGGCGGGACACTGAAGCTTTCTTT	CASSSHRRSRGRDTEAFF
TRBV9	NA	TRBJ2-2	NA	TGTGCCAGCAGCGTTGGGACTCCCTTTTTAAGAGTCGGGGAGCTGTTTTTT	CASSVGTPFLRVGELFF
TRBV29-1	NA	TRBJ1-1	once	TGCAGCGTTTACAGGGTTGAGAGGAACACTGAAGCTTTCTTT	CSVYRVERNTEAFF
TRBV6-5	NA	TRBJ1-1	NA	TGTGCCAGCAGTTATACGGCAGGGGACACTGAAGCTTTCTTT	CASSYTAGDTEAFF
TRBV9	NA	TRBJ1-6	NA	TGTGCCAGCAGCGTAACGGGGTCAACACCCCTCCACTTT	CASSVTGSTPLHF
TRBV10-3	TRBD1	TRBJ1-5	few	TGTGCCATCAGTGAGCGAACAGGGGGCCAGCCCCAGCATTTT	CAISERTGGQPQHF
TRBV2	NA	TRBJ1-6	NA	TGTGCCAGCAGCGTCCGGGGGAGTAGTAATTCACCCCTCCACTTT	CASSVRGSSNSPLHF
TRBV2	NA	TRBJ2-1	NA	TGTGCCAGCAGTAGACTTAGGTCCTACAATGAGCAGTTCTTC	CASSRLRSYNEQFF
TRBV10-3	TRBD1	TRBJ1-2	NA	TGTGCCATCAGTGAGTCCAGGACAGGGGGCAACTATGGCTACACCTTC	CAISESRTGGNYGYTF
TRBV28	TRBD1	TRBJ1-3	NA	TGTGCCAGCAGCCTAGACAGGGGAGGAGGAAACACCATATATTTT	CASSLDRGGGNTIYF
TRBV18	NA	TRBJ1-1	NA	TGTGCCAGCTCACCAAGTAGGACATACTCCATGAACACTGAAGCTTTCTTT	CASSPSRTYSMNTEAFF
TRBV19	NA	TRBJ1-5	NA	TGTGCCAGTAGTATAGATAGGAGTCAGCCCCAGCATTTT	CASSIDRSQPQHF
TRBV5-6	TRBD2	TRBJ2-1	once	TGTGCCAGCAGCTACATGACTAGCGGGGGGGATGAGCAGTTCTTC	CASSYMTSGGDEQFF
TRBV19	NA	TRBJ1-6	NA	TGTGCCAGTAGTATAGGCGGAGGATCACCCCTCCACTTT	CASSIGGGSPLHF
TRBV5-1	NA	TRBJ1-4	NA	TGCGCCAGCAGCCTTGACATGACAGTACCGGAAAAACTGTTTTTT	CASSLDMTVPEKLFF
TRBV7-2	NA	TRBJ2-1	NA	TGTGCCAGCAGCTTAACGCGGGGTCCCTACAATGAGCAGTTCTTC	CASSLTRGPYNEQFF
TRBV6-5	NA	TRBJ2-3	NA	TGTGCCAGCATGAGGGCAACCAGCACAGATACGCAGTATTTT	CASMRATSTDTQYF
TRBV5-4	NA	TRBJ1-5	NA	TGTGCCAGCAGCTTGGATCCAAATCAGCCCCAGCATTTT	CASSLDPNQPQHF
TRBV2	NA	TRBJ1-6	NA	TGTGCCAGCAGTAAGGAGGGGCAAGGGTCACCCCTCCACTTT	CASSKEGQGSPLHF
TRBV9	TRBD1	TRBJ1-5	NA	TGTGCCAGCAGCGACCAGACAGGGATGGGCAATCAGCCCCAGCATTTT	CASSDQTGMGNQPQHF